The clone carrying this T cell receptor (beta chain) was observed a handful of times. Its target is unknown. To make TCR beta libraries, researchers used iRepertoire HTBI primers and Arm-PCR of CDR3 regions. Via MiXCR, TCRdb re-called the multiplex PCR reads, giving one row per CDR3 protein. Of about 660,000 distinct CDR3 sequences in the sample, around 30% were seen once. V lost 3 bases to trimming and J lost 1 base, with 9 bases between them. The CDR3 spans 14 residues. Germline lookup yields CDR1 MNHGY and CDR2 SVAAGI. This entry belongs to a study of regulatory T cells in long-lasting Graves disease. Findings and limits, study-wide: Persistent disease preferred TRBV28, TRBJ1-2 and TRBJ2-5; new disease, TRBV20-1 and TRBJ2-1. The persistent group shared some 2,700 public clonotypes, more than the approximately 890 shared by new patients.

Specified time point: persistent/refractory GD, antithyroid drugs over 5 years with positive TRAb. PBMC-derived RNA was used for the TCR library. This clonotype originated in a female donor with Graves disease. Sequencing used peripheral blood mononuclear cells (PBMCs), obtained when the disease was refractory, from a patient treated with antithyroid drugs. The chain has TRBV6-9 and TRBJ1-1; D unresolved. The CDR3 coding sequence is TGTGCCAGCAGTTACGGGCAGTCGAACACTGAAGCTTTCTTT. As protein: CASSYGQSNTEAFF.